This T cell receptor (beta chain) was obtained from a study of neoadjuvant anti-PD-1 for oral cavity cancer. Study-wide points: With three patients per group, TCR findings need larger cohorts. Pretreatment Treg/Th17 ratio correlated inversely with post-treatment tumor clonality.

Stage II-IVA oral cavity squamous cell carcinoma was new and untreated by systemic or radiation therapy. Germline V lookup: CDR1 LNHDA, CDR2 SQIVND (reference sequence). This CDR3 comprises 11 residues. V was trimmed by 3 bases and J by 14 bases, leaving 8 bases between them. Note on this clone: Its antigen is unknown.

Blood libraries mostly used 450 to 550 ng genomic DNA, six replicates each. Data came from immunoSEQ multiplex PCR; TCRdb stores just in-frame clones and leaves some out. The repertoire includes over 15,000 clones, 72% of them detected once, and about 2.7% sits in the top ten. The starting material was PBMCs, obtained before nivolumab (anti-PD-1) treatment. The clonotype originates from a person between 35 and 79 years old with oral cavity squamous cell carcinoma. V is TRBV19 and J is TRBJ1-6, with D hard to call. This chain's CDR3 is CASSIGVSLHF. The CDR3 nucleotides read TGTGCCAGTAGTATCGGGGTTTCCCTCCACTTT.